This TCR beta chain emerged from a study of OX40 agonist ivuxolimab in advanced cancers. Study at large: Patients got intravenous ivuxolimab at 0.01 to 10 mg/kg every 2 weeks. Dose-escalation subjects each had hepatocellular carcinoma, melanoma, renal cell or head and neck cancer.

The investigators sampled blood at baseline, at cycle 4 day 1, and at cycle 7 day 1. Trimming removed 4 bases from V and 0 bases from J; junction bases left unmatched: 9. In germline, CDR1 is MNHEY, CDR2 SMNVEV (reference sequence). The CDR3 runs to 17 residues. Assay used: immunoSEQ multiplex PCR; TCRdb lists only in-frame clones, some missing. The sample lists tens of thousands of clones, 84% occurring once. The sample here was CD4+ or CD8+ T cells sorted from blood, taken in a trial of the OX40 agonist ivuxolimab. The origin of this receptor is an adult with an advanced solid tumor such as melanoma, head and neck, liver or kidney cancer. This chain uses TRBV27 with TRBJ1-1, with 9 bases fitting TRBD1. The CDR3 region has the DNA TGTGCCAGCAGTTCCGGACAGGGGTGGTTCATGAACACTGAAGCTTTCTTT. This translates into CASSSGQGWFMNTEAFF.